The following is a T cell receptor beta chain sequence with its context. The antigen is undetermined. TCRbeta library construction was performed incorporating unique molecular identifiers. Using its own MiXCR run on the PCR reads, TCRdb lists one record per CDR3 protein. The sample holds about 580,000 distinct CDR3 sequences, under 30% seen once. This sample is drawn from a study of T-cell reconstitution after alpha-beta-depleted transplantation in children. Study-wide results and limits: At one year after transplant, newly produced T cells mostly accounted for T-cell counts and diversity.

CDR3 size: 15 residues. Trimming took off 3 bases at V and 2 bases at J, with 11 bases between the two ends. This receptor was identified in a boy under two years old who had a stem cell transplant for acute myeloid leukemia, so the T cells may come from the graft donor. V gene TRBV12-3 or TRBV12-4 combines with J gene TRBJ2-1; perhaps TRBD2 as D (7 bases). Sequencing was performed on PBMCs, mostly from graft donor cells, taken 360 days after TCRalphabeta/CD19-depleted stem cell transplant. The CDR3 DNA reads TGTGCCAGCAGTTTCGGCGGGGGCCCCTACAATGAGCAGTTCTTC. It yields the protein CASSFGGGPYNEQFF.